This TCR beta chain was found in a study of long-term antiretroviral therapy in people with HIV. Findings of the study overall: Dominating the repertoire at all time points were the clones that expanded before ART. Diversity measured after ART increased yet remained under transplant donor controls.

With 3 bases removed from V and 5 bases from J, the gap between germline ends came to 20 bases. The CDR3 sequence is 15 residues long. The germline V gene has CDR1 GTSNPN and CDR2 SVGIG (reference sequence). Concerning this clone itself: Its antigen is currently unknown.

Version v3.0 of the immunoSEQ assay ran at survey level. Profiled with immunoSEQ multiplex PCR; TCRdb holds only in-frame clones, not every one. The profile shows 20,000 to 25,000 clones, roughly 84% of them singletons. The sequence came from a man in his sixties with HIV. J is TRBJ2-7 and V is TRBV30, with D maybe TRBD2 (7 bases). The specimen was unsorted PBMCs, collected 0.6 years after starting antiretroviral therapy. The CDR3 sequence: CAWSRGGGSPNEQYF. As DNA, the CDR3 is TGTGCCTGGAGCAGGGGAGGGGGTTCCCCCAACGAGCAGTACTTC.